The 24 T cell receptor beta chains in this list originate from one sample, sequenced in a study of control samples from healthy donors and cancer patients. Profiling relied on immunoSEQ multiplex PCR, and the TCRdb table lists in-frame clones only, not all of them. Of 35,000 to 45,000 clones in the sample, roughly 83% were seen once. Material for sequencing was blood. These receptors were obtained from a man aged 55 to 70 in good health.

The V call is TRBV18, the J call TRBJ1-1; D is possibly TRBD1 (5 bases). The CDR3 has 16 amino acids. CDR1 and CDR2 from the germline V gene are KGHSH and LQKENI. V was cut by 3 bases and J by 4 bases, with 18 bases left in between. The CDR3 DNA reads as TGTGCCAGCTCACCTTCCGGGTTCATGGGGGGCACTGAAGCTTTCTTT. It yields the protein CASSPSGFMGGTEAFF.

The rearrangement links TRBV24-1 to TRBJ2-7; TRBD1 agrees at 8 bases. The germline V gene encodes CDR1 KGHDR and CDR2 SFDVKD. V shed 0 bases and J 9 bases; nucleotides not matched to a gene: 6. The CDR3 runs 14 residues. CDR3 sequence: CATSDLSTGVGQYF. For the CDR3, the DNA is TGTGCCACCAGTGATTTGTCGACAGGGGTCGGGCAGTACTTC.

This clone was found once. The chain carries TRBV30 and TRBJ2-7, with D maybe TRBD1 (6 bases). The CDR3 has 15 amino acids. V gave up 2 bases and J gave up 7 bases, with 21 bases separating them. The germline gives CDR1 GTSNPN, CDR2 SVGIG (reference sequence). CDR3 DNA sequence: TGTGCCTGGAGTAACGGACAGCCGCTTCTCGGGGAGCAGTACTTC. Residues: CAWSNGQPLLGEQYF.

This chain connects TRBV5-1 to TRBJ2-2; D is unresolved. Trimming took off 5 bases at V and 2 bases at J, with 10 bases between the two ends. Germline-derived CDR1 and CDR2 are SGHRS and YFSETQ. The CDR3 is 14 amino acids. The CDR3 sequence: CASRVAGNTGELFF. The CDR3 bases are TGCGCCAGCAGAGTCGCAGGTAACACCGGGGAGCTGTTTTTT.

V gene TRBV6-1 combines with J gene TRBJ1-2; tentative D call: TRBD1 (5 bases). CDR3 length: 15 residues. The V end was cut by 0 bases, the J end by 2 bases, with 10 bases between. Germline CDR1 is MNHNS and CDR2 is SASEGT. CDR3 nucleotides: TGTGCCAGCAGTGAAGCAGGGGCAGGGAACTATGGCTACACCTTC. Its translation is CASSEAGAGNYGYTF.

This clone was recorded many times. The gene calls are TRBV5-6 and TRBJ1-2, with D unclear. The CDR3 is made up of 14 amino acids. CDR1 and CDR2 (germline): SGHDT, YYEEEE. V gave up 4 bases and J gave up 1 base, with 11 bases separating them. The chain's CDR3 is CASSVLQLNYGYTF. CDR3 in DNA: TGTGCCAGCAGCGTATTACAGCTTAACTATGGCTACACCTTC.

CDR3 amino acids: CASSLAGAGTGGKNSPLHF. CDR3 nucleotides: TGTGCCAGCAGCTTAGCGGGGGCCGGGACAGGGGGAAAAAATTCACCCCTCCACTTT. The chain couples TRBV7-2 to TRBJ1-6; the match to TRBD1 covers 11 bases. The CDR3 contains 19 residues. Germline V gene sequence: CDR1 SGHTA, CDR2 FQGNSA. Losses at the gene ends were 0 bases for V and 7 bases for J; bases not matched to a gene: 11.

This rearrangement joins TRBV7-8 to TRBJ2-7; D is possibly TRBD1 (6 bases). Between the trimmed V and J ends, which lost 0 bases and 3 bases, there was a span of 15 bases. The CDR3 extends over 16 amino acids. Germline V gene data show CDR1 as SGHVS and CDR2 as FQNEAQ. The CDR3 DNA is TGTGCCAGCAGCTTAGCTCCGGGACACTTAGACTACGAGCAGTACTTC. Protein sequence: CASSLAPGHLDYEQYF. The full variable domain, rest sourced from reference TRBV7-8 and TRBJ2-7, is GAGVSQSPRYKVAKRGQDVALRCDPISGHVSLFWYQQALGQGPEFLTYFQNEAQLDKSGLPSDRFFAERPEGSVSTLKIQRTQQEDSAVYLCASSLAPGHLDYEQYFGPGTRLTVT.

The J gene is TRBJ1-1, the V gene TRBV7-9, with TRBD1 matching 7 bases. The germline gives CDR1 SEHNR, CDR2 FQNEAQ (reference sequence). V was pared by 5 bases and J by 0 bases, with 6 bases of the junction left unmatched. The CDR3 loop spans 15 amino acids. Here the CDR3 reads CASSRGTVMNTEAFF. DNA for the CDR3: TGTGCCAGCAGCCGAGGGACAGTCATGAACACTGAAGCTTTCTTT.

The chain employs TRBV7-2 and TRBJ2-1; a possible D gene is TRBD2 (7 bases). V was clipped by 5 bases and J by 6 bases, with 20 bases between them. CDR1 is SGHTA and CDR2 is FQGNSA in the germline V gene. The CDR3 is 16 residues long. CDR3 nucleotide sequence: TGTGCCAGCAGCCCGTGGTTAGGGGGGGCCCTCAATGAGCAGTTCTTC. Protein: CASSPWLGGALNEQFF. The full variable domain, with the rest looked up from reference TRBV7-2 and TRBJ2-1, is GAGVSQSPSNKVTEKGKDVELRCDPISGHTALYWYRQSLGQGLEFLIYFQGNSAPDKSGLPSDRFSAERTGGSVSTLTIQRTQQEDSAVYLCASSPWLGGALNEQFFGPGTRLTVL.

J is TRBJ2-5 and V is TRBV4-1, with 12 bases fitting TRBD2. Germline values: CDR1 MGHRA, CDR2 YSYEKL. The length of the CDR3 is 19 residues. V lost 4 bases, J lost 4 bases, and 16 bases stayed unmatched. In DNA form, the CDR3 reads TGCGCCAGCAGCCGCCTAAGGGGCCCTAGCGGGAGGGCCCGAGAGACCCAGTACTTC. It is translated as CASSRLRGPSGRARETQYF.

This clone was recorded only once. For the CDR3, the DNA is TGTGCCAGCAGTGAAGCGACCGGGACAGGGTATCGAGCTTTCTTT. Protein: CASSEATGTGYRAFF. The chain employs TRBV6-1 and TRBJ1-1; 9 bases map to TRBD1. The CDR3 has 15 amino acids. Per germline, CDR1 MNHNS and CDR2 SASEGT. Losses at the gene ends were 0 bases for V and 10 bases for J; bases not matched to a gene: 9.

The chain employs TRBV11-2 and TRBJ2-7; D possibly corresponds to TRBD1 (6 bases). This CDR3 has 14 residues. From germline, CDR1 is SGHAT and CDR2 FQNNGV. V shed 5 bases and J shed 3 bases, with 14 bases lying between them. CDR3 residues: CASSPPGVLYEQYF. In DNA form, the CDR3 reads TGTGCCAGCAGCCCCCCAGGGGTCCTCTACGAGCAGTACTTC. The full variable domain, completed using reference TRBV11-2 and TRBJ2-7, is EAGVAQSPRYKIIEKRQSVAFWCNPISGHATLYWYQQILGQGPKLLIQFQNNGVVDDSQLPKDRFSAERLKGVDSTLKIQPAKLEDSAVYLCASSPPGVLYEQYFGPGTRLTVT.

This rearrangement joins TRBV7-2 to TRBJ1-1, with a possible D match to TRBD1 (5 bases). Germline assignment: CDR1 SGHTA and CDR2 FQGNSA. V lost 3 bases and J lost 1, with 15 bases in between. There are 16 residues in the CDR3. The CDR3: CASSFLGAGSNTEAFF. In DNA, the CDR3 is TGTGCCAGCAGCTTCCTAGGGGCAGGGTCGAACACTGAAGCTTTCTTT.

J is TRBJ2-1 and V is TRBV5-4, with 7 bases lining up with TRBD1. V lost 5 bases to trimming and J lost 5 bases; unmatched junction nucleotides: 7. Germline CDR1 and CDR2: SGHNT and YYREEE (reference sequence). The CDR3 covers 14 residues. The CDR3 nucleotides are TGTGCCAGCAGTGTATTCGACAGGGACAATGAGCAGTTCTTC. Protein sequence: CASSVFDRDNEQFF. Combining the CDR3 with reference TRBV5-4 and TRBJ2-1 gives the whole variable domain ETGVTQSPTHLIKTRGQQVTLRCSSQSGHNTVSWYQQALGQGPQFIFQYYREEENGRGNFPPRFSGLQFPNYSSELNVNALELDDSALYLCASSVFDRDNEQFFGPGTRLTVL.

V usage is TRBV5-4 and J usage is TRBJ1-1; the D is unclear. The germline V and J ends were trimmed by 4 bases and 4 bases, with 8 bases remaining between them. The CDR3 sequence is 12 residues long. Germline assignment: CDR1 SGHNT and CDR2 YYREEE (reference sequence). CDR3 sequence (DNA): TGTGCCAGCAGCCTTAGGTTCACTGAAGCTTTCTTT. Protein: CASSLRFTEAFF.

The chain couples TRBV7-3 to TRBJ2-1; D might be TRBD2 (6 bases). The CDR3 runs 15 residues. Germline CDR1 SGHTA, CDR2 FQGTGA. The germline V and J ends were trimmed by 5 bases and 10 bases, with 21 bases remaining between them. The CDR3 coding sequence is TGTGCCAGCAGCCGGACGGGACTCCCAGCGGAGGAGCAGTTCTTC. It yields the protein CASSRTGLPAEEQFF.

This chain joins TRBV11-2 and TRBJ1-1; D not certain. Germline V lookup: CDR1 SGHAT, CDR2 FQNNGV. The CDR3 sequence is 13 residues long. V was pared by 5 bases and J by 1 base, with 8 bases between. The DNA for the CDR3 is TGTGCCAGCAGCCTTATTAAGAACACTGAAGCTTTCTTT. Its protein is CASSLIKNTEAFF. The full variable domain, rest sourced from reference TRBV11-2 and TRBJ1-1, is EAGVAQSPRYKIIEKRQSVAFWCNPISGHATLYWYQQILGQGPKLLIQFQNNGVVDDSQLPKDRFSAERLKGVDSTLKIQPAKLEDSAVYLCASSLIKNTEAFFGQGTRLTVV.

The CDR3 DNA is TGTGCCAGCAGTAGGGGGGGGCCTAGGGAGACCCAGTACTTC. It translates to CASSRGGPRETQYF. V and J are TRBV11-2 and TRBJ2-5; D is possibly TRBD2 (7 bases). Per germline, CDR1 SGHAT and CDR2 FQNNGV. CDR3 length: 14 amino acids. Trimming took off 6 bases at V and 5 bases at J, with 16 bases between the two ends.

This chain joins TRBV6-5 and TRBJ2-1, with D possibly called TRBD1 or TRBD2 (5 bases each). The CDR3 loop spans 15 amino acids. Deletions cut 6 bases from V and 6 bases from J, with 18 bases between. Germline values: CDR1 MNHEY, CDR2 SVGAGI. The CDR3 DNA follows: TGTGCCAGCAGGCCCCCGGGGCTAGCCATCAATGAGCAGTTCTTC. Translating it yields CASRPPGLAINEQFF.

V is TRBV30 and J is TRBJ2-6, with a possible D match to TRBD1 (5 bases). Trimming shortened V by 0 bases and J by 10 bases, and 7 bases separated the two germline ends. The CDR3 extends over 12 amino acids. In germline, CDR1 is GTSNPN, CDR2 SVGIG (reference sequence). The CDR3, as DNA: TGTGCCTGGAGTGTACAGGTAAACGTCCTGACTTTC. This translates into CAWSVQVNVLTF. Filled out from reference TRBV30 and TRBJ2-6, the complete variable domain reads SQTIHQWPATLVQPVGSPLSLECTVEGTSNPNLYWYRQAAGRGLQLLFYSVGIGQISSEVPQNLSASRPQDRQFILSSKKLLLSDSGFYLCAWSVQVNVLTFGAGSRLTVL.

The gene calls are TRBV4-3 and TRBJ2-1; the match to TRBD2 covers 12 bases. V lost 0 bases, J lost 13 bases, and 4 bases stayed unmatched. Germline values: CDR1 LGHNA, CDR2 YSLEER. The CDR3 has 14 residues. The CDR3 is CASSQDMTSGGQFF. Written as DNA, the CDR3 is TGCGCCAGCAGCCAAGATATGACTAGCGGGGGACAGTTCTTC.

The chain joins TRBV6-5 to TRBJ1-1; possibly TRBD1 for D (6 bases). Germline loops: CDR1 MNHEY, CDR2 SVGAGI. Trimming removed 6 bases at V and 6 bases at J, with 11 bases between. The length of the CDR3 is 12 residues. CDR3 coding DNA: TGTGCCAGCAGCCCGGAGGGGGCTGAAGCTTTCTTT. It specifies CASSPEGAEAFF.

V and J are TRBV7-9 and TRBJ1-2; TRBD1 agrees at 7 bases. Germline loops: CDR1 SEHNR, CDR2 FQNEAQ (reference sequence). The CDR3 spans 14 residues. The V and J ends lost 5 bases and 2 bases, in that order; junction bases with no gene match: 5. The CDR3 sequence: CASSRDSSNYGYTF. CDR3 DNA sequence: TGTGCCAGCAGCCGGGACAGCTCGAACTATGGCTACACCTTC.